This TCR beta chain was recorded in a study of blood T cells in healthy people across ages. Turning to this clonotype: Its target is unknown.

The germline V gene has CDR1 SEHNR and CDR2 FQNEAQ (reference sequence). V gave up 5 bases and J gave up 4 bases; unmatched junction bases: 8. This CDR3 spans 15 amino acids. It was with a sample-barcoded 5' primer and a J-beta primer mix that a second PCR of about 6 to 12 cycles was run. Carrying 12 random nucleotides, a template-switch adaptor labeled each individual cDNA molecule. In TCRdb, the 5' RACE reads were re-called with MiXCR into one record per CDR3 protein. The table has more than 1.4 million distinct CDR3 sequences, approximately 38% seen once. General observations from the study: A roughly linear age-dependent decrease characterized TCR beta diversity per million T cells.

This rearrangement joins TRBV7-9 to TRBJ2-5, with 9 nucleotides matching TRBD2. The sample was blood. This receptor was taken from a woman aged 18-29 years in good health. This CDR3 reads CASSTLAGRPETQYF. The CDR3 nucleotides read TGTGCCAGCAGCACCCTAGCGGGACGTCCAGAGACCCAGTACTTC.